This T cell receptor (beta chain) was found in a study of blood T cell repertoires in COVID-19. Study overall: COVID-19 samples, acute and convalescent, were from the United States, Italy and Spain. Sample material is recorded as cDNA or gDNA derived from T cells, B-cell-depleted T cells, or PBMCs.

The authors' processing: Amplified reference gene primers provided the basis for estimating nucleated cell counts. Only in-frame clones appear in the TCRdb table, and some are missing; sequencing was by immunoSEQ multiplex PCR. That table gives V, J and clone size, and the DNA gave D and trimming. The table includes approximately 260,000 clones, 75% to 90% detected once. Germline assignment: CDR1 LNHDA and CDR2 SQIVND (reference sequence). The CDR3 consists of 14 residues. The V and J ends lost 5 bases and 6 bases, in that order; junction bases with no gene match: 3. The chain links TRBV19 to TRBJ2-2; TRBD1 matches at 10 bases. This clonotype was sampled from a woman in her thirties or forties who had recovered from COVID-19. Sequencing input: peripheral blood. The CDR3 DNA is TGTGCCAGTAGTTCGACAGGGGGCCCCGGGGAGCTGTTTTTT. Its protein product is CASSSTGGPGELFF.